Below are 21 T cell receptor beta chains sequenced from a single sample in a study. TCRdb fed the RT-PCR reads into MiXCR, producing one record per CDR3 protein. The sample contains about 680,000 distinct CDR3 sequences, approximately 15% of which appear only once. Material for sequencing was memory CD4+ T cells from blood. The receptors were sampled from a female donor in good health, serving as a healthy control.

This clonotype showed up just a few times. This chain links TRBV6-2 or TRBV6-3 with TRBJ1-1; TRBD1 agrees at 7 bases. CDR3 length: 15 residues. Trimming removed 7 bases from V and 4 bases from J; junction bases left unmatched: 12. CDR1 is MNHEY and CDR2 is SVGEGT in the germline V gene. The DNA for the CDR3 is TGTGCCAGCACAACTTCCTCGACAGGGTTCACTGAAGCTTTCTTT. Translated, it gives CASTTSSTGFTEAFF.

This clonotype was recorded many times. The rearrangement uses TRBV6-1 and TRBJ1-2, with D perhaps matching TRBD1 (6 bases). Germline V gene sequence: CDR1 MNHNS, CDR2 SASEGT. There are 13 residues in the CDR3. V was clipped by 2 bases and J by 2 bases, with 6 bases between them. The CDR3 bases are TGTGCCAGCAGTGAAACAGGGAACTATGGCTACACCTTC. This sequence encodes CASSETGNYGYTF.

This clonotype was detected ten times or more. The chain couples TRBV7-3 to TRBJ2-5; the D gene is possibly TRBD2 (5 bases). The CDR3 is 14 residues long. Trimming removed 3 bases from V and 5 bases from J, with 13 bases in between. Germline CDR1 is SGHTA and CDR2 is FQGTGA. As DNA, the CDR3 is TGTGCCAGCAGCTTGACTGGAGGCGGTGAGACCCAGTACTTC. This sequence encodes CASSLTGGGETQYF.

This clonotype was counted only a few times. The chain recombines TRBV7-2 with TRBJ2-5, with a tentative D call TRBD2 (6 bases). The germline V gene encodes CDR1 SGHTA and CDR2 FQGNSA. Trimming stripped 4 bases from V and 5 bases from J, with 14 bases between. CDR3 length: 14 amino acids. The CDR3 DNA sequence: TGTGCCAGCAGCTCCCCAAGACTAGGGGAGACCCAGTACTTC. Its protein is CASSSPRLGETQYF.

This clonotype was observed a few times. This chain connects TRBV7-2 to TRBJ1-5; TRBD1 aligns across 9 bases. The germline gives CDR1 SGHTA, CDR2 FQGNSA. The CDR3 covers 14 residues. The trim removed 5 bases at V and 8 bases at J, leaving 7 bases unmatched. The CDR3 here is CASSLGQGSKPQHF. CDR3 DNA: TGTGCCAGCAGCCTGGGACAGGGCAGTAAGCCCCAGCATTTT.

This clonotype showed up just a few times. The chain uses TRBV9 and TRBJ2-1; D call uncertain. This CDR3 has 14 residues. Germline lookup yields CDR1 SGDLS and CDR2 YYNGEE. Trimming left V 0 bases short and J 5 bases short, with 9 bases between. Here the CDR3 DNA reads TGTGCCAGCAGCGTAGATCAGTACAACAATGAGCAGTTCTTC. This codes for CASSVDQYNNEQFF.

This chain connects TRBV6-2 or TRBV6-3 to TRBJ2-1, with D perhaps TRBD2 (6 bases). V was clipped by 5 bases and J by 12 bases, with 11 bases between them. CDR1 is MNHEY, CDR2 SVGEGT, per germline. The CDR3 covers 11 residues. The DNA for the CDR3 is TGTGCCAGCAGTCCTAGCGTCAGGCAGTTCTTC. It translates to CASSPSVRQFF.

This clonotype was seen many times. The chain carries TRBV20-1 and TRBJ2-5; D remains unclear. Germline V lookup: CDR1 DFQATT, CDR2 SNEGSKA (reference sequence). This CDR3 contains 14 residues. Trimming removed 6 bases from V and 9 bases from J, with 23 bases in between. The DNA for the CDR3 is TGCAGTGCCCTTACACCACCGGGTCCTGTGGCCCAGTACTTC. Translation: CSALTPPGPVAQYF.

This clonotype was counted many times. The genes are TRBV20-1 and TRBJ1-1; D uncertain. The length of the CDR3 is 10 residues. Per the germline V gene, CDR1 is DFQATT and CDR2 is SNEGSKA (reference sequence). V lost 6 bases and J 8 bases, leaving 10 bases between the germline ends. The CDR3 DNA follows: TGCAGTGCCGTAGGGAACGAAGCTTTCTTT. It encodes CSAVGNEAFF.

V usage is TRBV6-1 and J usage is TRBJ1-2; no clear D. The V end lost 7 bases, the J end lost 1 base, and 10 bases lay between the germline ends. Germline V lookup: CDR1 MNHNS, CDR2 SASEGT. This CDR3 has 13 residues. DNA for the CDR3: TGTGCCAGCAAGCCCAGTATTAACTATGGCTACACCTTC. Translation gives CASKPSINYGYTF.

The V and J genes are TRBV28 and TRBJ1-1; D not certain. Germline V lookup: CDR1 MDHEN, CDR2 SYDVKM. This CDR3 contains 15 residues. Deletions cut 4 bases from V and 1 base from J, with 13 bases between. As DNA, the CDR3 is TGTGCCAGCAGTTCGCAGTTAGAAGGGAACACTGAAGCTTTCTTT. Its translation: CASSSQLEGNTEAFF.

This clonotype was counted many times. V and J are TRBV7-3 and TRBJ2-6, with 7 bases lining up with TRBD1. J was trimmed by 0 bases and V by 6 bases; bases with no gene match: 2. The CDR3 is made up of 15 amino acids. The germline V gene has CDR1 SGHTA and CDR2 FQGTGA. CDR3 sequence: CASSNRGSGANVLTF. In nucleotides, the CDR3 is TGTGCCAGCAGTAACAGGGGCTCTGGGGCCAACGTCCTGACTTTC.

This rearrangement joins TRBV5-5 to TRBJ1-1, with D tentatively TRBD1 (6 bases). V lost 4 bases to trimming and J lost 4 bases, with 17 bases between them. Germline lookup yields CDR1 SGHKS and CDR2 YYEKEE (reference sequence). CDR3 size: 15 residues. The CDR3 loop is CASSGGRVQGTEAFF. CDR3 nucleotide sequence: TGTGCCAGCAGCGGGGGCCGGGTCCAGGGCACTGAAGCTTTCTTT.

For the CDR3, the DNA is TGCGCCAGCAGGGACCAGAAGGGATCGGACGCGCAGTACTTC. Protein: CASRDQKGSDAQYF. The V and J genes are TRBV5-1 and TRBJ2-7; D not resolved. This CDR3 has 14 residues. Germline V gene data show CDR1 as SGHRS and CDR2 as YFSETQ. Trimming shortened V by 5 bases and J by 9 bases, and 21 bases separated the two germline ends. Full variable domain (outside the CDR3, taken from reference TRBV5-1 and TRBJ2-7): KAGVTQTPRYLIKTRGQQVTLSCSPISGHRSVSWYQQTPGQGLQFLFEYFSETQRNKGNFPGRFSGRQFSNSRSEMNVSTLELGDSALYLCASRDQKGSDAQYFGPGTRLTVT.

This chain connects TRBV7-2 to TRBJ1-2; no firm D call. V lost 5 bases and J lost 8, with 18 bases in between. This CDR3 spans 14 amino acids. Per the germline V gene, CDR1 is SGHTA and CDR2 is FQGNSA. The CDR3: CASSTYREEGGYTF. CDR3 DNA sequence: TGTGCCAGCAGCACATACCGGGAGGAGGGAGGCTACACCTTC.

V is TRBV5-1 and J is TRBJ1-1, with unresolved D. Germline V gene sequence: CDR1 SGHRS, CDR2 YFSETQ. The CDR3 sequence is 13 residues long. V was shortened by 7 bases and J by 1 base, with 11 bases between the two germline ends. CDR3 residues: CASGKDPNTEAFF. Here the CDR3 DNA reads TGCGCCAGCGGCAAGGACCCGAACACTGAAGCTTTCTTT.

The chain has TRBV18 and TRBJ1-1; 8 nucleotides agree with TRBD1. After removal of 4 bases from V and 1 base from J, the junction contained 8 bases not matched to a gene. CDR1 and CDR2 (germline): KGHSH, LQKENI. The CDR3 sequence is 16 residues long. The CDR3 bases are TGTGCCAGCTCACTGACAGGGGCTGGCGAGAACACTGAAGCTTTCTTT. The encoded protein is CASSLTGAGENTEAFF.

The chain carries TRBV20-1 and TRBJ2-1; D perhaps matches TRBD1 (7 bases). The CDR3 length is 14 residues. Germline V gives CDR1 DFQATT, CDR2 SNEGSKA (reference sequence). V was shortened by 4 bases and J by 8 bases, with 18 bases between the two germline ends. The CDR3: CSANPEGASHEQFF. The CDR3 bases are TGCAGTGCTAACCCGGAGGGGGCCTCCCATGAGCAGTTCTTC.

This chain's CDR3 is CASIFPGEETQYF. In nucleotides, the CDR3 is TGTGCCAGCATCTTTCCGGGGGAAGAGACCCAGTACTTC. The genes are TRBV5-5 and TRBJ2-5; tentatively, D is TRBD2 (6 bases). From germline, CDR1 is SGHKS and CDR2 YYEKEE (reference sequence). Trimming stripped 6 bases from V and 3 bases from J, with 12 bases between. The CDR3 runs 13 residues.

Only a few counts were recorded for this clonotype. This sequence joins TRBV20-1 and TRBJ1-2; the match to TRBD1 covers 8 bases. CDR1 is DFQATT, CDR2 SNEGSKA, per germline (reference sequence). Trimming cost V 2 bases and J 6 bases; bases outside gene matches: 5. This CDR3 spans 13 amino acids. The CDR3 here is CSARWQGADGYTF. The CDR3 DNA reads as TGCAGTGCTAGATGGCAGGGGGCAGATGGCTACACCTTC.

There are many counts of this clonotype. This sequence joins TRBV5-6 and TRBJ1-2, with 10 bases identical to TRBD1. The CDR3 runs to 16 residues. CDR1 and CDR2 from the germline V gene are SGHDT and YYEEEE. The V and J ends lost 4 bases and 1 base, in that order; junction bases with no gene match: 7. CDR3 bases: TGTGCCAGCAGCCTCCCGGGACAGGGGATTAACTATGGCTACACCTTC. Its translation is CASSLPGQGINYGYTF.